A selection of T cell receptor beta chains follows, all from one sample in a study of graft-versus-host responses after intestinal transplantation. Sequencing used immunoSEQ multiplex PCR; TCRdb keeps in-frame clones, though not all of them. The table records some 25,000 clones, 90% of them present only once. The sample here was PBMCs, taken approximately 38 days after intestinal transplant. All receptors derive from a human patient who received an intestinal transplant, so some T cells may come from the graft donor. The CDR3 runs from the conserved cysteine through the conserved F or W. The order of the fields is clone size, V gene, D gene, J gene, CDR3 DNA, CDR3 protein. D genes are given only for firm matches. A clone size is listed for some rows: how often the clone was seen (once, few, many), or a class if it is expanded.

.	TRBV9	TRBD2	TRBJ2-2	TGTGCCAGCAGCCCCAAGCTAGCGGGGAACACCGGGGAGCTGTTTTTT	CASSPKLAGNTGELFF
.	TRBV19	.	TRBJ1-5	TGTGCCAGTAGTCTCCGGGTGCCCAATCAGCCCCAGCATTTT	CASSLRVPNQPQHF
.	TRBV5-1	.	TRBJ2-7	TGCGCCAGCAGCTTGTATAAGGGGCTTGGCGACGAGCAGTACTTC	CASSLYKGLGDEQYF
.	TRBV6-5	TRBD2	TRBJ2-1	TGTGCCAGCAGTCCCGGGACTAGCGGGCACAATGAGCAGTTCTTC	CASSPGTSGHNEQFF
.	TRBV27	.	TRBJ2-1	TGTGCCAGCAGACTAGTGGGTTTCAATGAGCAGTTCTTC	CASRLVGFNEQFF
once	TRBV19	.	TRBJ1-5	TGTGCCAGTAGTATAGATGGAAGTAGCAATCAGCCCCAGCATTTT	CASSIDGSSNQPQHF
.	TRBV11-2	.	TRBJ1-1	TGTGCCAGCAGCTTAGAAGCGAACACTGAAGCTTTCTTT	CASSLEANTEAFF
.	TRBV13	.	TRBJ1-1	TGTGCCAGCGGGGCCCCGATGAACACTGAAGCTTTCTTT	CASGAPMNTEAFF
.	TRBV11-2	.	TRBJ2-1	TGTGCCAGCAGCTCCCCTAGCTCCTACAATGAGCAGTTCTTC	CASSSPSSYNEQFF
.	TRBV7-9	TRBD2	TRBJ2-7	TGTGCCAGCAGTTGGACCGGGACTAGCTCCTACGAGCAGTACTTC	CASSWTGTSSYEQYF
.	TRBV5-1	.	TRBJ2-1	TGCGCCAGCAGCTTGGCCACGGGGGTTAAGTACAATGAGCAGTTCTTC	CASSLATGVKYNEQFF
.	TRBV9	TRBD1	TRBJ1-2	TGTGCCAGCAGCGTTACCTCGGACAGGGCGCCCCGGGACTATGGCTACACCTTC	CASSVTSDRAPRDYGYTF